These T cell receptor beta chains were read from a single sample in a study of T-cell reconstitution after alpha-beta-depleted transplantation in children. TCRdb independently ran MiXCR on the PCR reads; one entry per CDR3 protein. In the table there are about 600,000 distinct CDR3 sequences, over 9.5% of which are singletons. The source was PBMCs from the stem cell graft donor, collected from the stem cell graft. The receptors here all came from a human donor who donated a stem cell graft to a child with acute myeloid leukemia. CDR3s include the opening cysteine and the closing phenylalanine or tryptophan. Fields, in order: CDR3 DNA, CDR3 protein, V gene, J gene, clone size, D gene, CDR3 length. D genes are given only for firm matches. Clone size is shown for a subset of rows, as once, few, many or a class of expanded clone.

DNA: TGCAGTGCTCGAAGCGGACGCACAGATACGCAGTATTTT
CDR3: CSARSGRTDTQYF
V: TRBV20-1
J: TRBJ2-3
size: many
D: .
length: 13

DNA: TGCGCCAGCAGCACGGGACTAGCGGGAGGAGATACGCAGTATTTT
CDR3: CASSTGLAGGDTQYF
V: TRBV4-3
J: TRBJ2-3
size: many
D: TRBD2
length: 15

DNA: TGTGCCAGCAGCTTCGGAACGGACGGACGGAACACTGAAGCTTTCTTT
CDR3: CASSFGTDGRNTEAFF
V: TRBV7-9
J: TRBJ1-1
size: .
D: .
length: 16

DNA: TGTGCCAGCAGTTACCCACCAGAGACCCAGTACTTC
CDR3: CASSYPPETQYF
V: TRBV6-2/TRBV6-3
J: TRBJ2-5
size: many
D: .
length: 12

DNA: TGTGCCAGCGGCCACTCCGGGACAGGGGGCTCCTACAATGAGCAGTTCTTC
CDR3: CASGHSGTGGSYNEQFF
V: TRBV12-3/TRBV12-4
J: TRBJ2-1
size: few
D: TRBD1
length: 17

DNA: TGTGCCAGCAGCCTATCGGGGACAGTTGCTTTCTTT
CDR3: CASSLSGTVAFF
V: TRBV2
J: TRBJ1-1
size: .
D: TRBD1
length: 12

DNA: TGTGCCAGCAGCTTAGACCCGGTTGTAGCGGGAGGGCCGGGGAACTACAATGAGCAGTTCTTC
CDR3: CASSLDPVVAGGPGNYNEQFF
V: TRBV11-2
J: TRBJ2-1
size: few
D: TRBD2
length: 21

DNA: TGTGCCAGCAGCTTAGGGACGACCCAGTACTTC
CDR3: CASSLGTTQYF
V: TRBV7-2
J: TRBJ2-5
size: many
D: .
length: 11

DNA: TGTGCCTGGAGTGTACTGGGCCCAGATACGCAGTATTTT
CDR3: CAWSVLGPDTQYF
V: TRBV30
J: TRBJ2-3
size: .
D: .
length: 13

DNA: TGTGCCAGCGGGCAGGAGGGGTACAATGAGCAGTTCTTC
CDR3: CASGQEGYNEQFF
V: TRBV27
J: TRBJ2-1
size: few
D: .
length: 13

DNA: TGTGCCAGCAGCTTAGGGACACTGGGCTACACCTTC
CDR3: CASSLGTLGYTF
V: TRBV7-2
J: TRBJ1-2
size: many
D: .
length: 12

DNA: TGTGCCAGCAGTTTACGGCTAGCGGGAGGGATCCACAATGAGCAGTTCTTC
CDR3: CASSLRLAGGIHNEQFF
V: TRBV27
J: TRBJ2-1
size: .
D: TRBD2
length: 17

DNA: TGCAGGGGGGCCCGACTAGCGGGAAAACGCGGAAATGAGCAGTTCTTC
CDR3: CRGARLAGKRGNEQFF
V: TRBV20-1
J: TRBJ2-1
size: .
D: TRBD2
length: 16

DNA: TGTGCCAGCAGTGCCACAGGGGGTGGGAAAGTGCAGTACTTC
CDR3: CASSATGGGKVQYF
V: TRBV9
J: TRBJ2-7
size: many
D: TRBD1
length: 14

DNA: TGTGCCAGCAGCCCTGACCTGCGGGCTACAGATACGCAGTATTTT
CDR3: CASSPDLRATDTQYF
V: TRBV5-6
J: TRBJ2-3
size: .
D: .
length: 15

DNA: TGTGCCAGTAGCCCGGGACTCTCGCTCGAAACAGATACGCAGTATTTT
CDR3: CASSPGLSLETDTQYF
V: TRBV19
J: TRBJ2-3
size: few
D: .
length: 16

DNA: TGCAGTGCTAGCCCCTTCGGATATGAGCAGTTCTTC
CDR3: CSASPFGYEQFF
V: TRBV20-1
J: TRBJ2-1
size: many
D: .
length: 12

DNA: TGCAGTGCTAGAGGACTAGCGGGGCCAGCCGGGGAGCTGTTTTTT
CDR3: CSARGLAGPAGELFF
V: TRBV20-1
J: TRBJ2-2
size: .
D: TRBD2
length: 15

DNA: TGTGCCTGGAGTACGAAAGCGGATGCAGAGACCCAGTACTTC
CDR3: CAWSTKADAETQYF
V: TRBV30
J: TRBJ2-5
size: many
D: .
length: 14

DNA: TGCGCCAGCAGCTTGGACACAATCCGAGTCGGGGGGGGTCGAGAGACCCAGTACTTC
CDR3: CASSLDTIRVGGGRETQYF
V: TRBV5-1
J: TRBJ2-5
size: .
D: TRBD2
length: 19

DNA: TGTGCCAGCAGCTCTTCGGGGAGACAACCTAATTCACCCCTCCACTTT
CDR3: CASSSSGRQPNSPLHF
V: TRBV28
J: TRBJ1-6
size: few
D: .
length: 16

DNA: TGTGCCACCAGCAGAGATCTTTTGAGACTAGCGGACAATGAGCAGTTCTTC
CDR3: CATSRDLLRLADNEQFF
V: TRBV15
J: TRBJ2-1
size: many
D: TRBD2
length: 17

DNA: TGCAGTGCTAGAGAAACAGGGATCGTCCATGGCTACACCTTC
CDR3: CSARETGIVHGYTF
V: TRBV20-1
J: TRBJ1-2
size: many
D: .
length: 14

DNA: TGTGCCAGCAGCTTGGCTGTGACTACGAGTTACGAGCAGTACTTC
CDR3: CASSLAVTTSYEQYF
V: TRBV5-5
J: TRBJ2-7
size: .
D: .
length: 15

DNA: TGTGCCACCAGTGACCTAGACACAACACGCGACAATGAGCAGTTCTTC
CDR3: CATSDLDTTRDNEQFF
V: TRBV24-1
J: TRBJ2-1
size: few
D: .
length: 16

DNA: TGCAGTGCTCCCCGACTAGCGGGAGGGGGGGTCACAGATACGCAGTATTTT
CDR3: CSAPRLAGGGVTDTQYF
V: TRBV20-1
J: TRBJ2-3
size: few
D: TRBD2
length: 17

DNA: TGTGCCAGCAGCTTCAATCCCGACTCCTACAATGAGCAGTTCTTC
CDR3: CASSFNPDSYNEQFF
V: TRBV7-2
J: TRBJ2-1
size: few
D: .
length: 15

DNA: TGCAGCGTTGGGATCGGCAGGGTTGGTGAAAAACTGTTTTTT
CDR3: CSVGIGRVGEKLFF
V: TRBV29-1
J: TRBJ1-4
size: few
D: .
length: 14

DNA: TGCAGCGTTGATGGCGCGAGCGGCGGGTCGGAGCAGTACTTC
CDR3: CSVDGASGGSEQYF
V: TRBV29-1
J: TRBJ2-7
size: .
D: .
length: 14

DNA: TGTGCCATCATGGCTGGGGCGGCCCGTGCGGGGAACGAGCAGTACTTC
CDR3: CAIMAGAARAGNEQYF
V: TRBV10-3
J: TRBJ2-7
size: many
D: .
length: 16

DNA: TGCAGTGTCAGAGATGGCGGGATGGGCACAGATACGCAGTATTTT
CDR3: CSVRDGGMGTDTQYF
V: TRBV20-1
J: TRBJ2-3
size: .
D: .
length: 15

DNA: TGTGCCAGCAGTTACGTTTTAGGGGCATTTACGCCAGGAGAGACCCAGTACTTC
CDR3: CASSYVLGAFTPGETQYF
V: TRBV6-5
J: TRBJ2-5
size: few
D: .
length: 18

DNA: TGTGCCACCAGCAGAGATTTTTTGGGCTCTCCTGGGAACTACAATGAGCAGTTCTTC
CDR3: CATSRDFLGSPGNYNEQFF
V: TRBV15
J: TRBJ2-1
size: many
D: .
length: 19

DNA: TGTGCCAGCAGCTGGACTCCCCGGGAGAACACCGGGGAGCTGTTTTTT
CDR3: CASSWTPRENTGELFF
V: TRBV6-2/TRBV6-3
J: TRBJ2-2
size: .
D: .
length: 16

DNA: TGCGCCAGCAGCCAAGAACGGGGACAGGGGCCCGAGCAGTACTTC
CDR3: CASSQERGQGPEQYF
V: TRBV4-3
J: TRBJ2-7
size: few
D: TRBD1
length: 15

DNA: TGTGCCAGCAGTACTTTGCAGGGGGAGCGGTCCCACAATGAGCAGTTCTTC
CDR3: CASSTLQGERSHNEQFF
V: TRBV12-3/TRBV12-4
J: TRBJ2-1
size: few
D: TRBD1
length: 17

DNA: TGCGCCAGCAGCCTACAGAGGGCTGAGCAGTTCTTC
CDR3: CASSLQRAEQFF
V: TRBV5-1
J: TRBJ2-1
size: many
D: .
length: 12

DNA: TGTGCCAGCAGCCGGGGACTAGCGATGGAGACCCAGTACTTC
CDR3: CASSRGLAMETQYF
V: TRBV28
J: TRBJ2-5
size: .
D: TRBD2
length: 14

DNA: TGTGCCACCAGTGACCCCTCTCGCAATCAGCCCCAGCATTTT
CDR3: CATSDPSRNQPQHF
V: TRBV24-1
J: TRBJ1-5
size: .
D: .
length: 14

DNA: TGTGCCAGCAGTGCAGGGCGGCCCCAGCATTTT
CDR3: CASSAGRPQHF
V: TRBV6-1
J: TRBJ1-5
size: many
D: .
length: 11

DNA: TGTGCCAGCAGTTACAATGGACAGGGGCGGGAGCAGTACTTC
CDR3: CASSYNGQGREQYF
V: TRBV6-5
J: TRBJ2-7
size: few
D: TRBD1
length: 14

DNA: TGTGCCAGCAGTGAAGTTTACCGAAATGAGCAGTTCTTC
CDR3: CASSEVYRNEQFF
V: TRBV6-1
J: TRBJ2-1
size: .
D: .
length: 13

DNA: TGTGCCAGCAGTGAAGGCAGCACGGGGAAGCAGTTCTTC
CDR3: CASSEGSTGKQFF
V: TRBV6-1
J: TRBJ2-1
size: .
D: .
length: 13

DNA: TGCGCCAGCAGCTTGCCTACTAGTTCCCAAGAGCAGTTCTTC
CDR3: CASSLPTSSQEQFF
V: TRBV5-1
J: TRBJ2-1
size: many
D: .
length: 14

DNA: TGTGCCAGCAGCGCAGGCCCACCCCATGAGCAGTTCTTC
CDR3: CASSAGPPHEQFF
V: TRBV28
J: TRBJ2-1
size: .
D: .
length: 13

DNA: TGCAGTGCTTCCGGGACTAGCGGGAGCGCGGAGACCCAGTACTTC
CDR3: CSASGTSGSAETQYF
V: TRBV20-1
J: TRBJ2-5
size: few
D: TRBD2
length: 15

DNA: TGTGCCAGCAGGCAAACCGACAGGGGAAGGGAGCAGTACTTC
CDR3: CASRQTDRGREQYF
V: TRBV28
J: TRBJ2-7
size: few
D: TRBD1
length: 14

DNA: TGTGCCAGCTCACCCTGGAGGACAGGGGGCACGGAGACCCAGTACTTC
CDR3: CASSPWRTGGTETQYF
V: TRBV18
J: TRBJ2-5
size: few
D: TRBD1
length: 16

DNA: TGTGCCAGCAGCGCCGGGACAGGGGTCCCCTATGGCTACACCTTC
CDR3: CASSAGTGVPYGYTF
V: TRBV7-9
J: TRBJ1-2
size: many
D: TRBD1
length: 15

DNA: TGTGCCAGCAGCCAAGATTTAATGCGGGCGTACAATGAGCAGTTCTTC
CDR3: CASSQDLMRAYNEQFF
V: TRBV14
J: TRBJ2-1
size: .
D: .
length: 16

DNA: TGTGCCAGCACCCGACAGGGGGCCCGCTCTGGGGCCAACGTCCTGACTTTC
CDR3: CASTRQGARSGANVLTF
V: TRBV12-3/TRBV12-4
J: TRBJ2-6
size: few
D: TRBD1
length: 17

DNA: TGTGCCAGCAGCCAAGAGTTTCGAGGAAGCCCCACAGATACGCAGTATTTT
CDR3: CASSQEFRGSPTDTQYF
V: TRBV4-2
J: TRBJ2-3
size: .
D: .
length: 17

DNA: TGTGCCACCCTAACCGGGCTCCAAGAGACCCAGTACTTC
CDR3: CATLTGLQETQYF
V: TRBV28
J: TRBJ2-5
size: many
D: .
length: 13

DNA: TGTGCCACCAGCAGAGATAGACAGGGTTCTGGGGAGCAGTACTTC
CDR3: CATSRDRQGSGEQYF
V: TRBV15
J: TRBJ2-7
size: many
D: TRBD1
length: 15

DNA: TGTGCCAGCATCCCCGGAGGCGGGAGGAACAATGAGCAGTTCTTC
CDR3: CASIPGGGRNNEQFF
V: TRBV7-2
J: TRBJ2-1
size: few
D: TRBD2
length: 15

DNA: TGTGCCAGCTCACCCCTGGACAGAAGGAACACTGAAGCTTTCTTT
CDR3: CASSPLDRRNTEAFF
V: TRBV18
J: TRBJ1-1
size: once
D: .
length: 15